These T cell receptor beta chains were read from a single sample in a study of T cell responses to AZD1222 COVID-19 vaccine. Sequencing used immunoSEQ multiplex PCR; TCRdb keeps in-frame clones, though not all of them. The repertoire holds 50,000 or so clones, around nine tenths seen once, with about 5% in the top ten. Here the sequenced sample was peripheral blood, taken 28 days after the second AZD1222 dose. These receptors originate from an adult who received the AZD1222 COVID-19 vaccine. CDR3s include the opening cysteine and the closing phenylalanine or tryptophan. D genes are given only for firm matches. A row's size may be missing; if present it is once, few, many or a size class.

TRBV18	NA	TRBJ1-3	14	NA	TGTGCCAGCTTAGCCTCCGGGACAGGAAACACCATATATTTT	CASLASGTGNTIYF
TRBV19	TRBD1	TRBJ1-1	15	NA	TGTGCCAGTAGTATCCATGAGGGGGCGAACACTGAAGCTTTCTTT	CASSIHEGANTEAFF
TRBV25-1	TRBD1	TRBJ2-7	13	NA	TGTGCCATCTCAGACAGGGTGGGCTACGAGCAGTACTTC	CAISDRVGYEQYF
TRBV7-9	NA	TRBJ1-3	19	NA	TGTGCCAGCAGCTTAGAAGTCTACGTCCAGATCCACTCTGGAAACACCATATATTTT	CASSLEVYVQIHSGNTIYF
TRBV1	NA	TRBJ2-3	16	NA	TGCACCAGTCAAGTTGAGGAAGGGAGATGGGGAGATACGCAGTATTTT	CTSQVEEGRWGDTQYF
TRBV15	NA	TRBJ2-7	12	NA	TGTGCCACCAGCAGAGATAGAGCCGAGCAGTACTTC	CATSRDRAEQYF
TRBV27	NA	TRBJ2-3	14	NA	TGTGCCAGCACCCCACTGAGCGGCACAGATACGCAGTATTTT	CASTPLSGTDTQYF
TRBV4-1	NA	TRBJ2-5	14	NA	TGCGCCAGCAGCCTTATGGCTAGCTGGGAGACCCAGTACTTC	CASSLMASWETQYF
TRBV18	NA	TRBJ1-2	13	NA	TGTGCCAGCTCACTGGACACATCCTATGGCTACACCTTC	CASSLDTSYGYTF
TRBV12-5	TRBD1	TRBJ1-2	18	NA	TGTGCTAGTGGGGAGGGGGACAGGGGTCCAACCGATTTCTATGGCTACACCTTC	CASGEGDRGPTDFYGYTF
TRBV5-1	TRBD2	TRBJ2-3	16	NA	TGCGCCAGCAGCTTGGCCCCTAGCGGGAACACAGATACGCAGTATTTT	CASSLAPSGNTDTQYF
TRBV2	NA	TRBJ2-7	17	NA	TGTGCCAGCAGTGAAGCGCTTCTAGGGCCGAGCTCCTACGAGCAGTACTTC	CASSEALLGPSSYEQYF
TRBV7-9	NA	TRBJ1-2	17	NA	TGTGCCAGCAGCTTAGAGGAGCCCTGGGTAAAGGGAGGCGGCTACACCTTC	CASSLEEPWVKGGGYTF
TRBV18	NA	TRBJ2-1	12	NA	TGTGCAGGGGCCCCGGGAATTCATGAGCAGTTCTTC	CAGAPGIHEQFF
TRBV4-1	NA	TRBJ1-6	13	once	TGCGCCAGCAGCCAAGAAACCTTTGTCACCCTCCACTTT	CASSQETFVTLHF
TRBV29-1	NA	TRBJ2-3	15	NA	TGCAGCGTGCGGGTCGCCGCAGTAAGTTCAGATACGCAGTATTTT	CSVRVAAVSSDTQYF
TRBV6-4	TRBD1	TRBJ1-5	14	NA	TGTGCCAGCAGTGAACAGGGGGACAATCAGCCCCAGCATTTT	CASSEQGDNQPQHF
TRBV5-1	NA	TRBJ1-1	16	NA	TGCGCCAGCAGCTACGGTGATGTCGGATCCGACACTGAAGCTTTCTTT	CASSYGDVGSDTEAFF
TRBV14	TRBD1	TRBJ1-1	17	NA	TGTGCCAGCAGCCAAGATCGGAGAACAGGGGCGGCTACTGAAGCTTTCTTT	CASSQDRRTGAATEAFF
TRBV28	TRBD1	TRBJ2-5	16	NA	TGTGCCAGCAGATTAGGGGCACAGGGGTACCAAGAGACCCAGTACTTC	CASRLGAQGYQETQYF
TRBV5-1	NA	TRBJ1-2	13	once	TGCGCCAGCAGCCTAAACAGGGTCTATGGCTACACCTTC	CASSLNRVYGYTF
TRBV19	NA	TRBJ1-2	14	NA	TGTGCCAGTAGCCCCGTCGGGGAGGGGTATGGCTACACCTTC	CASSPVGEGYGYTF
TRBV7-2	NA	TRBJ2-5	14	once	TGTGCCAGCAGCTTAGAGCGAGCGTGGGAGACCCAGTACTTC	CASSLERAWETQYF
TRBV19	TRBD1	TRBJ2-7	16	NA	TGTGCCAGTAGTATGGGACAGGGGTTAGTCTCCTACGAGCAGTACTTC	CASSMGQGLVSYEQYF
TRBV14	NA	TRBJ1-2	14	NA	TGTGCCAGCAGCCAACATTCAAGACAGTACAGCTACACCTTC	CASSQHSRQYSYTF
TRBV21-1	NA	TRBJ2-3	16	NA	TGTGCCAGCAGCAGGGCAGCGGGAGCAAGCACAGATACGCAGTATTTT	CASSRAAGASTDTQYF
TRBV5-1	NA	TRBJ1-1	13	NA	TGCGCCAGCAGCTTGGCCTCGGGTAGTGAAGCTTTCTTT	CASSLASGSEAFF
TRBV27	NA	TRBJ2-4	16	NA	TGTGCCAGCAGTTTAGTTGGGGGTTCAGCCAAAAACATTCAGTACTTC	CASSLVGGSAKNIQYF
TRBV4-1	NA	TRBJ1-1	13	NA	TGCGCCAGCAGCCACCCAGGGAGCGAGGGGGCTTTCTTT	CASSHPGSEGAFF
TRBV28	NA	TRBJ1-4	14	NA	TGTGCCAGCAGGTTCTTAGGGGAATATGAAAAACTGTTTTTT	CASRFLGEYEKLFF
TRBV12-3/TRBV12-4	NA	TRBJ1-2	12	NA	TGTGCCAGCAGTCAACTACAGGGTGGCTACACCTTC	CASSQLQGGYTF
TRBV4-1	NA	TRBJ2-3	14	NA	TGCGCCAGCAGCCACCCCTCGGGCACAGATACGCAGTATTTT	CASSHPSGTDTQYF
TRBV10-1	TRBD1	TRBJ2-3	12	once	TGCGCCACGGACAGGGGGCGGGATACGCAGTATTTT	CATDRGRDTQYF
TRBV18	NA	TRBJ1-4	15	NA	TGTGCCAGCTCACAACCTACACTGGGGAATGAAAAACTGTTTTTT	CASSQPTLGNEKLFF
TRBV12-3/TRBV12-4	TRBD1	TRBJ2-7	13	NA	TGTGCCAGCAGAGGGGACAGGACCTACGAGCAGTACTTC	CASRGDRTYEQYF
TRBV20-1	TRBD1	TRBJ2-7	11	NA	TGCAGTGGATCAACAGGGGTCGAGCAGTACTTC	CSGSTGVEQYF
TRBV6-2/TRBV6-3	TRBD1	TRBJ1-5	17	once	TGTGCCAGCAGTTACGTCCCGGCAGGGGGGAGTGATCAGCCCCAGCATTTT	CASSYVPAGGSDQPQHF
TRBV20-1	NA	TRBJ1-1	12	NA	TGCAGTGCTAGTGGGGGGAACACTGAAGCTTTCTTT	CSASGGNTEAFF
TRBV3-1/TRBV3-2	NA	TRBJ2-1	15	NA	TGTGCCAGCAGCCAAGGACAACAGTTGTGGGATGAGCAGTTCTTC	CASSQGQQLWDEQFF
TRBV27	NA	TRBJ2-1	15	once	TGTGCCAGCGGGCGCCGGAAGAGCTCCTACAATGAGCAGTTCTTC	CASGRRKSSYNEQFF
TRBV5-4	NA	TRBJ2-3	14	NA	TGTGCCAGCAGCCGGGAAGGCGGGCCAGATACGCAGTATTTT	CASSREGGPDTQYF
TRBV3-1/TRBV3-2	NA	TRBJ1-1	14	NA	TGTGCCAGCAGCCAAGTGGCGGGGACTGCTGAAGCTTTCTTT	CASSQVAGTAEAFF
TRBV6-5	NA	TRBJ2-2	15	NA	TGTGCCAGCAGTTACCCTACCACTAGGGGCAGGGAGCTGTTTTTT	CASSYPTTRGRELFF
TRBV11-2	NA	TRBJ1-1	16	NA	TGTGCCAGCAGCTTAGGGACCCTAAAACTGGGGACTGAAGCTTTCTTT	CASSLGTLKLGTEAFF
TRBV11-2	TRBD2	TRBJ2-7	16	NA	TGTGCCAGCAGCTCCATTAGCGGGAGGGCAGTCCACGAGCAGTACTTC	CASSSISGRAVHEQYF
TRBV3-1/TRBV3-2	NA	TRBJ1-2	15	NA	TGTGCCAGCAGCCAAGACGTGACAGCTAACTATGGCTACACCTTC	CASSQDVTANYGYTF